Below, 24 T cell receptor beta chains from the same sample are listed, as sequenced in a study of PD-1 blockade in mismatch repair-deficient tumors. Generated by immunoSEQ multiplex PCR, the TCRdb table keeps only in-frame clones and is missing some. The sample lists about 49,000 clones; around 77% were seen once. The starting material was PBMCs, obtained before pembrolizumab treatment. These TCRs come from an adult with mismatch repair-deficient cancer.

The J gene is TRBJ2-7, the V gene TRBV30; no firm D call. CDR1 GTSNPN and CDR2 SVGIG come from the germline V gene (reference sequence). The length of the CDR3 is 11 residues. With 0 bases removed from V and 6 bases from J, the gap between germline ends came to 6 bases. CDR3: CAWSVSGEQYF. Written as DNA, the CDR3 is TGTGCCTGGAGTGTGAGTGGCGAGCAGTACTTC.

This clone was recorded a few times. V usage is TRBV4-3 and J usage is TRBJ1-2; D call uncertain. Germline-derived CDR1 and CDR2 are LGHNA and YSLEER. The CDR3 is 14 amino acids. The V and J ends lost 0 bases and 8 bases respectively, with 13 bases between them. The CDR3, as DNA: TGCGCCAGCAGCCAAGAGGGCAGCCCTATGGGCTACACCTTC. This gives the protein CASSQEGSPMGYTF.

J is TRBJ1-5 and V is TRBV27; 7 bases line up with TRBD1. The CDR3 is made up of 15 amino acids. J gave up 5 bases and V 2 bases, and 6 bases lay outside the gene matches. Germline CDR1 reads MNHEY; CDR2 reads SMNVEV (reference sequence). CDR3 DNA: TGTGCCAGCAGTTTAAACAGGGGAAGGCATCAGCCCCAGCATTTT. It encodes CASSLNRGRHQPQHF.

The genes are TRBV6-8 and TRBJ2-1; no clear D gene. V gave up 11 bases and J gave up 8 bases, with 25 bases separating them. The CDR3 loop spans 15 amino acids. The germline CDR1 and CDR2 sequences are MNHGY and SAAAGT. The CDR3 region has the DNA TGTGCCCTACGTTGCGGATTAATAGAGGCTCATGAGCAGTTCTTC. This translates into CALRCGLIEAHEQFF.

The J gene is TRBJ1-2, the V gene TRBV7-9, with a weak D call TRBD1 (6 bases). V was clipped by 5 bases and J by 3 bases, with 13 bases between them. The CDR3 is made up of 14 amino acids. Germline V lookup: CDR1 SEHNR, CDR2 FQNEAQ (reference sequence). In DNA, the CDR3 is TGTGCCAGCAGCCTCAGGGGATCGGACTATGGCTACACCTTC. Amino acid sequence: CASSLRGSDYGYTF.

The gene calls are TRBV19 and TRBJ1-5; 7 nucleotides match TRBD1. The germline V gene has CDR1 LNHDA and CDR2 SQIVND (reference sequence). The CDR3 runs to 14 residues. V dropped 5 bases and J dropped 2; count of bases not matched to a gene: 3. CDR3 DNA sequence: TGTGCCAGTAGTCGGACAGGAGGCAATCAGCCCCAGCATTTT. Protein product: CASSRTGGNQPQHF.

This clone was seen a few times. V usage is TRBV19 and J usage is TRBJ2-7; no reliable D call. This CDR3 spans 14 amino acids. Trimming removed 4 bases from V and 0 bases from J, with 10 bases in between. CDR1 LNHDA and CDR2 SQIVND come from the germline V gene (reference sequence). For the CDR3, the DNA is TGTGCCAGTAGTACCCTGGCTGCCTCCTACGAGCAGTACTTC. Protein: CASSTLAASYEQYF. Combining the CDR3 with reference TRBV19 and TRBJ2-7 gives the whole variable domain DGGITQSPKYLFRKEGQNVTLSCEQNLNHDAMYWYRQDPGQGLRLIYYSQIVNDFQKGDIAEGYSVSREKKESFPLTVTSAQKNPTAFYLCASSTLAASYEQYFGPGTRLTVT.

The count of this clone is one. The V and J genes are TRBV28 and TRBJ2-7; D is perhaps TRBD1 (7 bases). The CDR3 contains 16 residues. Germline V gene data show CDR1 as MDHEN and CDR2 as SYDVKM. V was trimmed by 1 base and J by 0 bases, leaving 13 bases between them. The CDR3 region is CASSLLGQGGSYEQYF. Here the CDR3 DNA reads TGTGCCAGCAGTTTATTGGGGCAGGGGGGCTCCTACGAGCAGTACTTC. The full variable domain, with the rest looked up from reference TRBV28 and TRBJ2-7, is DVKVTQSSRYLVKRTGEKVFLECVQDMDHENMFWYRQDPGLGLRLIYFSYDVKMKEKGDIPEGYSVSREKKERFSLILESASTNQTSMYLCASSLLGQGGSYEQYFGPGTRLTVT.

The J gene is TRBJ2-1, the V gene TRBV7-2; D unclear. The germline V and J ends were trimmed by 1 base and 4 bases, with 2 bases remaining between them. CDR3 length: 12 amino acids. Per the germline V gene, CDR1 is SGHTA and CDR2 is FQGNSA. The CDR3 here is CASSLGYNEQFF. CDR3 nucleotide sequence: TGTGCCAGCAGCTTAGGTTACAATGAGCAGTTCTTC.

The CDR3 here is CSVEGTGADNEQFF. For the CDR3, the DNA is TGCAGCGTTGAGGGGACAGGGGCCGACAATGAGCAGTTCTTC. V gene TRBV29-1 combines with J gene TRBJ2-1; TRBD1 aligns across 10 bases. Germline CDR1 reads SQVTM; CDR2 reads ANQGSEA. This CDR3 region has 14 residues. V shed 3 bases, J shed 5 bases, and the junction held 4 bases outside the gene matches.

The CDR3 reads CASSLEQVLTGELFF. CDR3 DNA: TGTGCCAGCAGCTTGGAACAGGTCCTCACCGGGGAGCTGTTTTTT. V and J are TRBV5-8 and TRBJ2-2, with D possibly matching TRBD1 (5 bases). CDR3 length: 15 residues. V lost 0 bases and J lost 4, with 10 bases in between. Germline CDR1 reads SGHTS; CDR2 reads YDEGEE.

The CDR3 spells CSAAGTESYEQYF. CDR3 nucleotide sequence: TGCAGCGCCGCCGGGACAGAGAGTTACGAGCAGTACTTC. The rearrangement uses TRBV29-1 and TRBJ2-7, with 7 bases that match TRBD1. Germline V CDR1 and CDR2: SQVTM, ANQGSEA. This CDR3 region has 13 residues. J gave up 4 bases and V 7 bases, and 10 bases lay outside the gene matches.

This chain joins TRBV11-2 and TRBJ1-1, with D tentatively TRBD1 (6 bases). Germline V lookup: CDR1 SGHAT, CDR2 FQNNGV. Trimming pared 3 bases from V and 2 bases from J, leaving 10 bases between. The CDR3 runs to 14 residues. The CDR3, as DNA: TGTGCCAGCAGCTTCACCGGGGGCAACACTGAAGCTTTCTTT. Protein sequence: CASSFTGGNTEAFF.

The rearrangement links TRBV5-4 to TRBJ2-1, with TRBD2 matching 8 bases. Unmatched junction bases numbered 15, after V lost 4 bases and J lost 6 bases. The germline gives CDR1 SGHNT, CDR2 YYREEE (reference sequence). The CDR3 is 17 residues long. The CDR3, as DNA: TGTGCCAGCAGCCCTACACTAAGCGGGAGAGTGGGCAATGAGCAGTTCTTC. It translates to CASSPTLSGRVGNEQFF.

V is TRBV18 and J is TRBJ2-2; 10 bases line up with TRBD1. Losses at the gene ends were 8 bases for V and 3 bases for J; bases not matched to a gene: 6. The length of the CDR3 is 15 residues. The germline gives CDR1 KGHSH, CDR2 LQKENI. The CDR3 nucleotides read TGTGCCAGCAAATCTGGGACAGGGGACACCGGGGAGCTGTTTTTT. Its protein product is CASKSGTGDTGELFF.

The rearrangement joins TRBV5-4 to TRBJ1-2; no definite D call. The CDR3 runs to 11 residues. Per germline, CDR1 SGHNT and CDR2 YYREEE (reference sequence). V lost 5 bases and J 8 bases, leaving 10 bases between the germline ends. The CDR3 coding sequence is TGTGCCAGCAGTTACCTTACAGGCTACACCTTC. This codes for CASSYLTGYTF. The full variable domain, with the rest looked up from reference TRBV5-4 and TRBJ1-2, is ETGVTQSPTHLIKTRGQQVTLRCSSQSGHNTVSWYQQALGQGPQFIFQYYREEENGRGNFPPRFSGLQFPNYSSELNVNALELDDSALYLCASSYLTGYTFGSGTRLTVV.

A remark on this clone: It may be a read error: a sequence one base away is much more abundant. The DNA for the CDR3 is TGTGCCAGCAGTGTAGGGGGCAATGAGCAGTTCTTC. Translated: CASSVGGNEQFF. The rearrangement links TRBV6-4 to TRBJ2-1; TRBD1 is a possible D gene (6 bases). Germline lookup yields CDR1 MRHNA and CDR2 SNTAGT. V lost 4 bases and J 6 bases, leaving 7 bases between the germline ends. The CDR3 length is 12 residues.

This clone qualifies as medium-sized. The J gene is TRBJ2-3, the V gene TRBV5-1; D perhaps matches TRBD2 (6 bases). This CDR3 is built from 16 residues. V shed 0 bases and J shed 5 bases, with 16 bases lying between them. Germline CDR1 and CDR2: SGHRS and YFSETQ. The CDR3 here is CASSLGVPSEGDTQYF. CDR3 nucleotides: TGCGCCAGCAGCTTGGGTGTGCCTAGCGAAGGAGATACGCAGTATTTT.

The chain recombines TRBV29-1 with TRBJ1-5; no reliable D call. Germline CDR1 reads SQVTM; CDR2 reads ANQGSEA. V was shortened by 6 bases and J by 11 bases, with 14 bases between the two germline ends. The CDR3 contains 11 residues. The CDR3 here is CSVGETGTQHF. In nucleotides, the CDR3 is TGCAGCGTGGGCGAGACCGGGACCCAGCATTTT.

In this sample, this clone turned up a few times. The chain is built from TRBV25-1 and TRBJ2-1, with 8 bases matching TRBD2. Germline V lookup: CDR1 MGHDK, CDR2 SYGVNS. Losses at the gene ends were 7 bases for V and 0 bases for J; bases not matched to a gene: 5. CDR3 length: 15 residues. The CDR3 sequence: CASIPSGRSYNEQFF. As DNA, the CDR3 is TGTGCCAGCATTCCTAGCGGGCGCTCCTACAATGAGCAGTTCTTC.

The CDR3 sequence is CASSEARGYEQYF. The CDR3 nucleotides read TGTGCCAGCAGTGAAGCTCGGGGTTACGAGCAGTACTTC. V usage is TRBV6-1 and J usage is TRBJ2-7; tentative D call: TRBD2 (5 bases). Germline V CDR1 and CDR2: MNHNS, SASEGT. There are 13 residues in the CDR3. V was pared by 0 bases and J by 4 bases, with 7 bases between.

The chain joins TRBV7-2 to TRBJ2-5, with TRBD2 as a possible D gene (5 bases). The CDR3 has 14 amino acids. Germline CDR1 and CDR2: SGHTA and FQGNSA. V lost 5 bases and J 0 bases, leaving 10 bases between the germline ends. CDR3 protein: CASSLRRDQETQYF. In DNA form, the CDR3 reads TGTGCCAGCAGCCTCCGGCGGGACCAAGAGACCCAGTACTTC.

The rearrangement joins TRBV14 to TRBJ2-3, with D perhaps matching TRBD2 (6 bases). The CDR3 is 16 residues long. V dropped 4 bases and J dropped 6 bases, with 20 bases sitting between them. The germline gives CDR1 SGHDN, CDR2 FVKESK. The CDR3 nucleotides are TGTGCCAGCAGCCCTCGGGACTTCACAACGGGGGATACGCAGTATTTT. Translating it yields CASSPRDFTTGDTQYF.

J is TRBJ2-1 and V is TRBV29-1; TRBD2 matches 11 bases. Germline-derived CDR1 and CDR2 are SQVTM and ANQGSEA. This CDR3 has 14 amino acids. V shed 6 bases, J shed 6 bases, and the junction held 7 bases outside the gene matches. The CDR3 DNA is TGCAGCGTAGAAACTAGCGGGGGACTCAATGAGCAGTTCTTC. Protein: CSVETSGGLNEQFF.